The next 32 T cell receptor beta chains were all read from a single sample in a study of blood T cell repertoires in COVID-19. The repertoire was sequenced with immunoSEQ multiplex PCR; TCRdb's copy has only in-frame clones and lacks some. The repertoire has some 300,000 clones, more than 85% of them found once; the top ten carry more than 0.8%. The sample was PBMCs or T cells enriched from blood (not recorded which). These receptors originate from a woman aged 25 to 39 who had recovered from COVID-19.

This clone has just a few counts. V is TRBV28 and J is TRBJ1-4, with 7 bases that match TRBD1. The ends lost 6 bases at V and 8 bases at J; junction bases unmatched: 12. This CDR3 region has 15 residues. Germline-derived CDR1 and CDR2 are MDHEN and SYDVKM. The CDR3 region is CASSPLQGTEEKLFF. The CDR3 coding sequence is TGTGCCAGCAGCCCGCTACAGGGGACCGAGGAAAAACTGTTTTTT.

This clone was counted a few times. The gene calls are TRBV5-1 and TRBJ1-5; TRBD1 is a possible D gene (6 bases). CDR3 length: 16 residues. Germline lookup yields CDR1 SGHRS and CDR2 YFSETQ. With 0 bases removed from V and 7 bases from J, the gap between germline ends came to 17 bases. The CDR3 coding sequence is TGCGCCAGCAGCTTGGGACCCAGGGGCGTAGAACAGCCCCAGCATTTT. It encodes CASSLGPRGVEQPQHF.

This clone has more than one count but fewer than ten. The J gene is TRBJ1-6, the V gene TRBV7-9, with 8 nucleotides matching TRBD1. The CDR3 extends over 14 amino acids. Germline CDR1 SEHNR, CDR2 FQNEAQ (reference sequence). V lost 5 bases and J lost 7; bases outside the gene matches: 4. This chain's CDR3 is CASSMGQENSPLHF. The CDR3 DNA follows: TGTGCCAGCAGCATGGGACAGGAAAATTCACCCCTCCACTTT.

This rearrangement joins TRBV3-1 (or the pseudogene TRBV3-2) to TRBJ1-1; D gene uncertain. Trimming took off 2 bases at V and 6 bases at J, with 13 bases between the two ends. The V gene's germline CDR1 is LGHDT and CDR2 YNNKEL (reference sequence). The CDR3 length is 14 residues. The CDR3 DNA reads TGTGCCAGCAGCCAACCCGGGAGCAGTCCTGAAGCTTTCTTT. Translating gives CASSQPGSSPEAFF.

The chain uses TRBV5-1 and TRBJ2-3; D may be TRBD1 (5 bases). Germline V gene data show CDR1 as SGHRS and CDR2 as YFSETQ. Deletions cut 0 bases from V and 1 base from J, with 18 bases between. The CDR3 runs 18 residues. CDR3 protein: CASSLEGRVASGTDTQYF. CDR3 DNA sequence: TGCGCCAGCAGCTTGGAAGGCAGGGTGGCCTCGGGCACAGATACGCAGTATTTT.

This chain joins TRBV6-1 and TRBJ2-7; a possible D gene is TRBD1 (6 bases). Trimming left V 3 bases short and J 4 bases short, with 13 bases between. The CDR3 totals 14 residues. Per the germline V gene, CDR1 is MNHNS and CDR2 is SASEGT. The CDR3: CASSEGTPQYEQYF. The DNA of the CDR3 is TGTGCCAGCAGTGAGGGGACACCCCAGTACGAGCAGTACTTC.

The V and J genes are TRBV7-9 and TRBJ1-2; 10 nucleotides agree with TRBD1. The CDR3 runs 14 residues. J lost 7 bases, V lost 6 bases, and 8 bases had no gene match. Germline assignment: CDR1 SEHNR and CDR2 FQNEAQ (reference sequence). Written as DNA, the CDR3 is TGTGCCAGCAGGCCGACAGGGGGCGCGTCTGGCTACACCTTC. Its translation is CASRPTGGASGYTF.

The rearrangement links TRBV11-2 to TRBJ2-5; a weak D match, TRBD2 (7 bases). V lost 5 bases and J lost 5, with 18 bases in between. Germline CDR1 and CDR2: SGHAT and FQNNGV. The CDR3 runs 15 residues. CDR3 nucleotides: TGTGCCAGCAGCCCCCTGAGGGGGGGGTTGGAGACCCAGTACTTC. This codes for CASSPLRGGLETQYF.

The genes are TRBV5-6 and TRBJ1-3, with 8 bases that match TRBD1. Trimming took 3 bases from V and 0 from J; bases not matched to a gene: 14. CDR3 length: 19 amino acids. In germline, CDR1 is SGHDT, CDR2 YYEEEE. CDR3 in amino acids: CASSSGQGFSEASGNTIYF. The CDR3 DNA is TGTGCCAGCAGCTCTGGACAGGGATTCTCGGAGGCCTCTGGAAACACCATATATTTT.

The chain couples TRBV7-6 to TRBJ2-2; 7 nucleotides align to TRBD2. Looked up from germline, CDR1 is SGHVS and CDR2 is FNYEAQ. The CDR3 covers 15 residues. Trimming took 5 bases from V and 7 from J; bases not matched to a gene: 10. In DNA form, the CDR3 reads TGTGCCAGCAGCGGGAAAATAGCGGGTGACGGGGAGCTGTTTTTT. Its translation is CASSGKIAGDGELFF.

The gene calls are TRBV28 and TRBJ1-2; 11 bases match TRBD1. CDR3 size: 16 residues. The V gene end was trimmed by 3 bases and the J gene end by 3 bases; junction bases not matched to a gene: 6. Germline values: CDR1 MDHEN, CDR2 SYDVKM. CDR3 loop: CASSLFGQGADYGYTF. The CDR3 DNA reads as TGTGCCAGCAGTTTGTTCGGACAGGGGGCAGACTATGGCTACACCTTC.

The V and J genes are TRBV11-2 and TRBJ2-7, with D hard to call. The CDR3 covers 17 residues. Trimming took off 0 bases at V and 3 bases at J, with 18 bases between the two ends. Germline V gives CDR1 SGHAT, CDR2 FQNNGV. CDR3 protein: CASSLDPSGGADYEQYF. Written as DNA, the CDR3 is TGTGCCAGCAGCTTAGACCCCTCTGGCGGCGCGGACTACGAGCAGTACTTC.

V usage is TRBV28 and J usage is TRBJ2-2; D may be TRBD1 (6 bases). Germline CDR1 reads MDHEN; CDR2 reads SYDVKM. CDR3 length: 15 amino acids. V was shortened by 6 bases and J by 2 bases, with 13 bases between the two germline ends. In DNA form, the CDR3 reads TGTGCCAGCAGCTCAACAGGGTTTAACACCGGGGAGCTGTTTTTT. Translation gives CASSSTGFNTGELFF.

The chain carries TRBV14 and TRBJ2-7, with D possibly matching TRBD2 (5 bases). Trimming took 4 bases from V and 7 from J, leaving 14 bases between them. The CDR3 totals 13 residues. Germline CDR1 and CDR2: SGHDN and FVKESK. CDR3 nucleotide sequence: TGTGCCAGCAGCCGTTCCCTTCGGGATGAGCAGTACTTC. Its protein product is CASSRSLRDEQYF.

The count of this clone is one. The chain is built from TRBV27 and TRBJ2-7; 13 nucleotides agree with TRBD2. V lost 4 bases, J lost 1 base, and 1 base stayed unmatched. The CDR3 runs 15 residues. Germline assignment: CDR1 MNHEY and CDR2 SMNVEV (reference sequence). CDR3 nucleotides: TGTGCCAGCAGTTGGACTAGCGGGAGATCCTACGAGCAGTACTTC. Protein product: CASSWTSGRSYEQYF.

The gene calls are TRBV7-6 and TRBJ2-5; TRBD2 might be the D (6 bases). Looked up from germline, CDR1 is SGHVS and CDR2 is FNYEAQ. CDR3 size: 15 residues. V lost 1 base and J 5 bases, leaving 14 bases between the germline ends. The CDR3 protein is CASSLDPGVWETQYF. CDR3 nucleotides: TGTGCCAGCAGCTTAGATCCGGGGGTGTGGGAGACCCAGTACTTC.

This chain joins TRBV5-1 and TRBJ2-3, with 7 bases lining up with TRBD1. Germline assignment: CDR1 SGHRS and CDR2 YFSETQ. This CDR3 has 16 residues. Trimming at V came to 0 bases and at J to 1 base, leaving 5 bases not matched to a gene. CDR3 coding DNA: TGCGCCAGCAGCTTGGGAACAGGGGCTCGCACAGATACGCAGTATTTT. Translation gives CASSLGTGARTDTQYF.

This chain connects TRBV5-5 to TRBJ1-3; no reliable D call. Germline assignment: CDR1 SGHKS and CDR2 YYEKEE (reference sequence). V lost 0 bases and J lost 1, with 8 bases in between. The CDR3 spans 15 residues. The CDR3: CASSLVEYSGNTIYF. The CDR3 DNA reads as TGTGCCAGCAGCTTGGTGGAGTATTCTGGAAACACCATATATTTT. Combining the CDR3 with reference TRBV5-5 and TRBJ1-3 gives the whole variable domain DAGVTQSPTHLIKTRGQQVTLRCSPISGHKSVSWYQQVLGQGPQFIFQYYEKEERGRGNFPDRFSARQFPNYSSELNVNALLLGDSALYLCASSLVEYSGNTIYFGEGSWLTVV.

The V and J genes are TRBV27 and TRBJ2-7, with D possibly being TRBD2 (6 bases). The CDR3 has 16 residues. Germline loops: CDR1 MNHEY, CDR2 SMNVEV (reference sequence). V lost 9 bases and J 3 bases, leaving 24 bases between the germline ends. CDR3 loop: CASFTGLTVVDYEQYF. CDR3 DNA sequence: TGTGCCAGTTTCACGGGACTCACGGTGGTCGACTACGAGCAGTACTTC.

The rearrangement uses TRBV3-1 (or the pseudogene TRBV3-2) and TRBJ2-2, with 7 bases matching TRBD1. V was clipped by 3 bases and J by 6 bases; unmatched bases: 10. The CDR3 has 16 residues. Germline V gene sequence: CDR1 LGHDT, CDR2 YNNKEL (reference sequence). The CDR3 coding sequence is TGTGCCAGCAGCCACCTCGACAGGGCCCCCGCCGGGGAGCTGTTTTTT. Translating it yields CASSHLDRAPAGELFF.

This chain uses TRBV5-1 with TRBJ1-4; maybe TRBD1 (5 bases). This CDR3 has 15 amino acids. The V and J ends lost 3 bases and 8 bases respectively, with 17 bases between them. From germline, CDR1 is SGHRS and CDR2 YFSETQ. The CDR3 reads CASSSRGPPGEKLFF. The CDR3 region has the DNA TGCGCCAGCAGCTCGCGGGGACCCCCGGGGGAAAAACTGTTTTTT.

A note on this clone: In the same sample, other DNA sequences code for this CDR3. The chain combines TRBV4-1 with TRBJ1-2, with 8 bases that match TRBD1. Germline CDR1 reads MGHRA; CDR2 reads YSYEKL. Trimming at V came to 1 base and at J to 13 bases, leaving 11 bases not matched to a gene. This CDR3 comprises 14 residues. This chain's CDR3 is CASSQGIDRGLCTF. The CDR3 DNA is TGCGCCAGCAGCCAAGGAATCGACAGGGGTCTCTGCACCTTC.

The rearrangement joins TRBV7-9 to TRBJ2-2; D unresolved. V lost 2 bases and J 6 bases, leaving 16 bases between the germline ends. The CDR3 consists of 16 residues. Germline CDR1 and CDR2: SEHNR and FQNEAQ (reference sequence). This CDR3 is CASSLYSLRAAGELFF. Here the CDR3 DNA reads TGTGCCAGCAGCTTATATTCACTCCGAGCTGCCGGGGAGCTGTTTTTT.

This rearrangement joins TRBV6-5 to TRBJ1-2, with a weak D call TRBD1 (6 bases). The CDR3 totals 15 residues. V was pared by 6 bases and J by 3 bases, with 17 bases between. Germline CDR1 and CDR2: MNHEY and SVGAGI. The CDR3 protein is CASSLGTKPYYGYTF. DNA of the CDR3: TGTGCCAGCAGCCTGGGGACAAAGCCATACTATGGCTACACCTTC.

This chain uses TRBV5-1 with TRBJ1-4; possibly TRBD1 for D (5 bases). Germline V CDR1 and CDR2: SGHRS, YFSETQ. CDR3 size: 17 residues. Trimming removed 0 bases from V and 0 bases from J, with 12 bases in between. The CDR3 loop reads CASSLAVGVATNEKLFF. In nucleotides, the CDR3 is TGCGCCAGCAGCTTGGCGGTAGGGGTGGCAACTAATGAAAAACTGTTTTTT.

This CDR3 reads CASSLQGASGGSPFF. CDR3 coding DNA: TGTGCCAGCAGCTTACAGGGCGCTAGCGGGGGGTCCCCGTTCTTC. The chain is built from TRBV7-6 and TRBJ2-1; TRBD2 agrees at 11 bases. From germline, CDR1 is SGHVS and CDR2 FNYEAQ. CDR3 length: 15 residues. V lost 2 bases to trimming and J lost 15 bases; unmatched junction nucleotides: 12.

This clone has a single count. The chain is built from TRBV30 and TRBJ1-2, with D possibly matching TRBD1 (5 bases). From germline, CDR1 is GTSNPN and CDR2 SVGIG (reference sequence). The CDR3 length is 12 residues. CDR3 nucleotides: TGTGCTCGGGCGGCAGGGAACTATGGCTACACCTTC. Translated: CARAAGNYGYTF. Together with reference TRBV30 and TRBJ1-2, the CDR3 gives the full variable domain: SQTIHQWPATLVQPVGSPLSLECTVEGTSNPNLYWYRQAAGRGLQLLFYSVGIGQISSEVPQNLSASRPQDRQFILSSKKLLLSDSGFYLCARAAGNYGYTFGSGTRLTVV.

The CDR3 loop is CASRETGNTEAFF. The CDR3 DNA follows: TGTGCCAGCAGGGAGACAGGGAACACTGAAGCTTTCTTT. This chain uses TRBV2 with TRBJ1-1; tentative D call: TRBD1 (6 bases). Trimming took off 6 bases at V and 1 base at J, with 9 bases between the two ends. This CDR3 region has 13 residues. Germline-derived CDR1 and CDR2 are SNHLY and FYNNEI.

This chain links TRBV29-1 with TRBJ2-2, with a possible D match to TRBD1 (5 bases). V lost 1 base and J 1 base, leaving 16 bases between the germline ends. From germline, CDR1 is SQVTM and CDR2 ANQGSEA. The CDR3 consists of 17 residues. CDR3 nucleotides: TGCAGCGTTGAAGGCGTCTCTGGGGCAGAGAACACCGGGGAGCTGTTTTTT. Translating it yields CSVEGVSGAENTGELFF.

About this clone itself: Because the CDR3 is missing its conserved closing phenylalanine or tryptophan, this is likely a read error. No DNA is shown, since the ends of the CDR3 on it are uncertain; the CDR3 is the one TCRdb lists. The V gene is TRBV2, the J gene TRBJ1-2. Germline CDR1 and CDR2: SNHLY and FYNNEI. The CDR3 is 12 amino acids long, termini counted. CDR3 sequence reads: CASSEALPPGGP.

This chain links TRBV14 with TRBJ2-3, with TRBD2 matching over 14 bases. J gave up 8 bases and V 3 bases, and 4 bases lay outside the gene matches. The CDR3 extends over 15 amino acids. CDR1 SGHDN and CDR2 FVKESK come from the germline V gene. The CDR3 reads CASSQGLAGASTQYF. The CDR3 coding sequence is TGTGCCAGCAGCCAGGGACTAGCGGGGGCGAGTACGCAGTATTTT.

The CDR3 bases are TGTGCCAGCAGCTTGGGGGACAGGGTGAACGAGCAGTACTTC. Amino acid sequence: CASSLGDRVNEQYF. This chain links TRBV5-4 with TRBJ2-7; TRBD1 aligns across 9 bases. The CDR3 length is 14 residues. The germline gives CDR1 SGHNT, CDR2 YYREEE (reference sequence). The V and J ends lost 0 bases and 5 bases, in that order; junction bases with no gene match: 3.